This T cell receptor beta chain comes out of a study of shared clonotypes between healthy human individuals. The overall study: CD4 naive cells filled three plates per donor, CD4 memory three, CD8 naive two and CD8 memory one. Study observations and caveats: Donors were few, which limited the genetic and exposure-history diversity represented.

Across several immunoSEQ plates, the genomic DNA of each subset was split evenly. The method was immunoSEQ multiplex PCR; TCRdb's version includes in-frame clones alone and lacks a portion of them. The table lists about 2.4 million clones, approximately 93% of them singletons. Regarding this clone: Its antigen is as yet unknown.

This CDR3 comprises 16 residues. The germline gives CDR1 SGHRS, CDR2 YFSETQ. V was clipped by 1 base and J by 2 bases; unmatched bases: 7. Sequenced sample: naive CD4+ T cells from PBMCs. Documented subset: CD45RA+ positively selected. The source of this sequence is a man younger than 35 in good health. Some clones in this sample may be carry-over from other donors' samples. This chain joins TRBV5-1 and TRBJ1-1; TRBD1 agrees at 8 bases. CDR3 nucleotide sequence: TGCGCCAGCAGCTTGATCCAGGGGGCGGTAAACACTGAAGCTTTCTTT. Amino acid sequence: CASSLIQGAVNTEAFF.